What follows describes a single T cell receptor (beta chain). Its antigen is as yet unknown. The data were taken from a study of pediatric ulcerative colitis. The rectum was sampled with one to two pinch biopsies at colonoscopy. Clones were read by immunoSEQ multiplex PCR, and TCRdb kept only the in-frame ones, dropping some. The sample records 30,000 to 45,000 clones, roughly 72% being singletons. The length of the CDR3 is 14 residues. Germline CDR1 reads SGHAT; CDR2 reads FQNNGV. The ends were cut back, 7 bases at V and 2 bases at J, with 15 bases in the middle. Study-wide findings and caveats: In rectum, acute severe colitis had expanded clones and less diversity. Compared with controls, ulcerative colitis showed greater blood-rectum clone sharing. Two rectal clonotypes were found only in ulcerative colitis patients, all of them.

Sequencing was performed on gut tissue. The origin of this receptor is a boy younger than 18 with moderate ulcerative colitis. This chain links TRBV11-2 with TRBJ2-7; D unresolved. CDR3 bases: TGTGCCAGCACCCTCATGGCCAGCACCTACGAGCAGTACTTC. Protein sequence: CASTLMASTYEQYF. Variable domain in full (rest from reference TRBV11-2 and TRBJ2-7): EAGVAQSPRYKIIEKRQSVAFWCNPISGHATLYWYQQILGQGPKLLIQFQNNGVVDDSQLPKDRFSAERLKGVDSTLKIQPAKLEDSAVYLCASTLMASTYEQYFGPGTRLTVT.